These 8 T cell receptor beta chains originate from one sample sequenced in a study of cytotoxic CD8 clonotypes in ibrutinib-treated CLL. Repertoires were generated with immunoSEQ multiplex PCR, while TCRdb's copy carries only in-frame clones and drops some. Of about 140,000 clones in the sample, 70% to 90% were seen once. The specimen was PBMCs, collected after 36 months of ibrutinib treatment. The receptor source for this set is a human donor with chronic lymphocytic leukemia.

This chain joins TRBV11-2 and TRBJ1-1, with a tentative D call TRBD1 (5 bases). Trimming left V 5 bases short and J 0 bases short, with 16 bases between. CDR1 is SGHAT, CDR2 FQNNGV, per germline. CDR3 length: 16 amino acids. Here the CDR3 reads CASSHVAGTMNTEAFF. The CDR3 nucleotides read TGTGCCAGCAGCCACGTGGCAGGGACTATGAACACTGAAGCTTTCTTT.

The chain couples TRBV29-1 to TRBJ1-1; D is possibly TRBD1 (5 bases). This CDR3 has 13 residues. Germline CDR1 is SQVTM and CDR2 is ANQGSEA. V was cut by 7 bases and J by 2 bases, with 14 bases left in between. The chain's CDR3 is CSAKIQANTEAFF. The CDR3 DNA sequence: TGCAGCGCGAAGATACAGGCAAACACTGAAGCTTTCTTT.

This clone turned up a few times. This chain uses TRBV5-1 with TRBJ2-2; TRBD1 is a possible D gene (6 bases). The CDR3 sequence is 15 residues long. Germline loops: CDR1 SGHRS, CDR2 YFSETQ. V was clipped by 3 bases and J by 1 base, with 10 bases between them. In nucleotides, the CDR3 is TGCGCCAGCAGCTCTGGGACACTGAACACCGGGGAGCTGTTTTTT. It codes for CASSSGTLNTGELFF. Supplemented by reference TRBV5-1 and TRBJ2-2, the full variable domain reads KAGVTQTPRYLIKTRGQQVTLSCSPISGHRSVSWYQQTPGQGLQFLFEYFSETQRNKGNFPGRFSGRQFSNSRSEMNVSTLELGDSALYLCASSSGTLNTGELFFGEGSRLTVL.

The rearrangement joins TRBV7-9 to TRBJ2-7, with D uncertain. With 5 bases removed from V and 0 bases from J, the gap between germline ends came to 8 bases. The germline gives CDR1 SEHNR, CDR2 FQNEAQ (reference sequence). This CDR3 comprises 13 residues. DNA for the CDR3: TGTGCCAGCAGCCCCGTGCCCTCCTACGAGCAGTACTTC. Protein sequence: CASSPVPSYEQYF.

J is TRBJ2-1 and V is TRBV7-7; D gene unclear. The CDR3 loop spans 11 amino acids. CDR1 and CDR2 (germline): SSHAT, FNYEAQ (reference sequence). The V and J ends lost 10 bases and 8 bases respectively, with 12 bases between them. The CDR3 region is CAIGTVDEQFF. CDR3 coding DNA: TGTGCCATAGGTACTGTGGATGAGCAGTTCTTC.

The chain carries TRBV11-2 and TRBJ2-7; 7 bases match TRBD1. The trim removed 5 bases at V and 3 bases at J, leaving 10 bases unmatched. The V gene's germline CDR1 is SGHAT and CDR2 FQNNGV. This CDR3 contains 15 residues. CDR3: CASSARRTGNYEQYF. CDR3 bases: TGTGCCAGCAGCGCACGAAGGACAGGAAACTACGAGCAGTACTTC.

The V call is TRBV5-5, the J call TRBJ2-3; D might be TRBD2 (7 bases). The CDR3 covers 14 residues. Trimming pared 2 bases from V and 2 bases from J, leaving 9 bases between. From germline, CDR1 is SGHKS and CDR2 YYEKEE (reference sequence). In nucleotides, the CDR3 is TGTGCCAGCAGCTTTGGGGGGGCCACAGATACGCAGTATTTT. Amino acid sequence: CASSFGGATDTQYF.

Comments on this clone: Within the sample, other DNA sequences also encode this same CDR3. The J gene is TRBJ2-5, the V gene TRBV18; no reliable D call. V was clipped by 1 base and J by 3 bases, with 0 bases between them. CDR3 length: 11 residues. The V gene's germline CDR1 is KGHSH and CDR2 LQKENI. DNA of the CDR3: TGTGCCAGCTCACCACAAGAGACCCAGTACTTC. This codes for CASSPQETQYF.